The rows below give T cell receptor beta chains drawn from one sample of a study of early T cells in non-severe SARS-CoV-2 infection. From the 5' RACE reads, TCRdb called clonotypes with MiXCR, one entry per CDR3 protein. The data contain 75,000 to 100,000 distinct CDR3 sequences, 16% of them seen just once; the ten biggest clones take up roughly 1.3%. Input material: whole blood. All receptors come from an adult who was a healthcare worker with PCR-confirmed SARS-CoV-2 infection or an uninfected control (not recorded which). Each CDR3 is given with its conserved first and last residue. The D gene is left open where the match is weak. Only part of the rows carry a size: once, few, many, or a class if the clone is expanded.

abundance,d_gene,v_gene,j_gene,CDR3nt,CDR3aa
few,-,TRBV28,TRBJ2-1,TGTGCCAGCAGTATACTAGCCCCAACGGGTAATGAGCAGTTCTTC,CASSILAPTGNEQFF
-,-,TRBV6-6,TRBJ2-5,TGTGCCAGCAGTTACGTCAGCCAAGAGACCCAGTACTTC,CASSYVSQETQYF
-,-,TRBV7-9,TRBJ2-5,TGTGCCAGCAGCTTACCGGGACATAGATTCCAAGAGACCCAGTACTTC,CASSLPGHRFQETQYF
few,TRBD1,TRBV6-5,TRBJ2-3,TGTGCCAGCAGTCGCTACCTGACGACAGGGCTTTTAACAGATACGCAGTATTTT,CASSRYLTTGLLTDTQYF
few,-,TRBV18,TRBJ1-1,TGTGCCAGCTCAGTAATGGGGGGACAAGAGAACACTGAAGCTTTCTTT,CASSVMGGQENTEAFF
-,TRBD1,TRBV5-1,TRBJ1-3,TGCGCCAGCAGTTCCGGGACAGTCAACTCTGGAAACACCATATATTTT,CASSSGTVNSGNTIYF
-,-,TRBV7-8,TRBJ1-2,TGTGCCAGCAGCTTAGTATCAGCCACTAACTATGGCTACACCTTC,CASSLVSATNYGYTF
-,TRBD1,TRBV29-1,TRBJ1-1,TGCAGCGCCAGACAGGGCGCTGAAGCTTTCTTT,CSARQGAEAFF
many,TRBD1,TRBV5-1,TRBJ1-4,TGCGCCAGCAGCTCCGACACAGGGGGCTACGGTGAAAAACTGTTTTTT,CASSSDTGGYGEKLFF
few,TRBD1,TRBV12-3/TRBV12-4,TRBJ2-6,TGTGCCAGCAGTTTATCAGGGACAGCCCCTGGGGCCAACGTCCTGACTTTC,CASSLSGTAPGANVLTF
few,TRBD2,TRBV4-2,TRBJ2-7,TGTGCCAGCAGCCAAGATGGTGCAGCGGGGGGGCCCTACGAGCAGTACTTC,CASSQDGAAGGPYEQYF
many,TRBD2,TRBV20-1,TRBJ2-3,TGCAGTGCTAGACCGCTTAGCGGGAGCACAGATACGCAGTATTTT,CSARPLSGSTDTQYF
-,TRBD1,TRBV18,TRBJ1-2,TGTGCCAGCTCACCTACAGGGGATGACTATGGCTACACCTTC,CASSPTGDDYGYTF
many,-,TRBV28,TRBJ2-7,TGTGCCAGCAGTTTACAACAGGGCTACGAGCAGTACTTC,CASSLQQGYEQYF
-,TRBD2,TRBV6-5,TRBJ2-1,TGTGCCAGCAGTTGGACTAGCCTAGGTGAGCAGTTCTTC,CASSWTSLGEQFF
-,-,TRBV9,TRBJ2-5,TGTGCCAGCAGCGTGGGGGACACAGGAAGGAGAGAGACCCAGTACTTC,CASSVGDTGRRETQYF
-,TRBD1,TRBV12-3/TRBV12-4,TRBJ1-6,TGTGCCAGCAGACAGGGGAGCTCCTATAATTCACCCCTCCACTTT,CASRQGSSYNSPLHF
-,TRBD2,TRBV6-2/TRBV6-3,TRBJ2-7,TGTGCCAGCATGGGGCGAGCGGGAGGCCCGTACGAGCAGTACTTC,CASMGRAGGPYEQYF
-,TRBD2,TRBV20-1,TRBJ2-7,TGCAGTGCGGAACTAGCGGGAGGAGCCTACGAGCAGTACTTC,CSAELAGGAYEQYF
few,-,TRBV28,TRBJ2-7,TGTGCCAGCAGTGTTAACTCCTACGAGCAGTACTTC,CASSVNSYEQYF
-,TRBD1,TRBV19,TRBJ2-7,TGTGCCAGTATGGACAGGGACAAAGGCTACGAGCAGTACTTC,CASMDRDKGYEQYF
-,TRBD1,TRBV5-4,TRBJ1-1,TGTGCCAGCAGCTGGCCAGGGGGCGGGAGGGACACTGAAGCTTTCTTT,CASSWPGGGRDTEAFF
few,-,TRBV6-5,TRBJ1-5,TGTGCCAGCAGTCGGACGGCCCAGGTGAATCAGCCCCAGCATTTT,CASSRTAQVNQPQHF
few,-,TRBV2,TRBJ1-1,TGTGCCATAACAGGCATGAACACTGAAGCTTTCTTT,CAITGMNTEAFF
-,TRBD1,TRBV6-5,TRBJ2-1,TGTGCCAGCAGTTACTCGATAGTTTGGACAGGGGTTGATGAGCAGTTCTTC,CASSYSIVWTGVDEQFF
-,-,TRBV19,TRBJ2-1,TGTGCCAGTAGTATCTTGGGGCCTCTCAATGAGCAGTTCTTC,CASSILGPLNEQFF
-,TRBD1,TRBV5-6,TRBJ2-1,TGTGCCAGCAGCCCTTCCCAGGGGGCCAACAATGAGCAGTTCTTC,CASSPSQGANNEQFF
many,TRBD1,TRBV30,TRBJ1-5,TGTGCCTGGAGTGTGGGGACAGGGGGCAATCAGCCCCAGCATTTT,CAWSVGTGGNQPQHF
-,-,TRBV28,TRBJ1-1,TGTGCCAGCAGTTCTGGAGGGATGGTGGGGAACACTGAAGCTTTCTTT,CASSSGGMVGNTEAFF
-,-,TRBV7-9,TRBJ1-4,TGTGCCAGCAGCGAAGACAGGTCGGGCAATGAAAAACTGTTTTTT,CASSEDRSGNEKLFF
few,-,TRBV6-6,TRBJ1-1,TGTGCCAGCAGTTACAGTCAGTCCGCCGCCAGCACTGAAGCTTTCTTT,CASSYSQSAASTEAFF
-,TRBD2,TRBV15,TRBJ2-3,TGTGCCACCAGCAGAGTAGAAATTAGCGGGACAACAGATACGCAGTATTTT,CATSRVEISGTTDTQYF
-,-,TRBV7-9,TRBJ2-3,TGTGCCAGCAGCAGGCCGAGTGAGGGGGATACGCAGTATTTT,CASSRPSEGDTQYF
many,-,TRBV6-2/TRBV6-3,TRBJ2-7,TGTGCCAGCAGTTACTCGTCGCACTACGAGCAGTACTTC,CASSYSSHYEQYF
few,TRBD2,TRBV7-2,TRBJ2-7,TGTGCCAGCAGCTCGACTAGCTTCAAAGTCCACGAGCAGTACTTC,CASSSTSFKVHEQYF
-,-,TRBV29-1,TRBJ2-7,TGCAGCGTTGGGACGCAGCGCTCCTACGAGCAGTACTTC,CSVGTQRSYEQYF
few,TRBD2,TRBV7-2,TRBJ2-3,TGTGCCAGCAGCACAGGACTAGCAGGCACAGATACGCAGTATTTT,CASSTGLAGTDTQYF
few,TRBD2,TRBV10-3,TRBJ2-1,TGTGCCATCAAGGGGACTAGCGGAGGGGACACGAGCTCCTACAATGAGCAGTTCTTC,CAIKGTSGGDTSSYNEQFF
-,TRBD2,TRBV6-2/TRBV6-3,TRBJ2-1,TGTGCCAGCAGAGCCACTAGCGGGGGGGCCGAGAATGAGCAGTTCTTC,CASRATSGGAENEQFF
-,TRBD1,TRBV11-2,TRBJ2-1,TGTGTCAGCAGCTTCCAACGGACAGGGGGAATTTCCTACAATGAGCAGTTCTTC,CVSSFQRTGGISYNEQFF
few,-,TRBV29-1,TRBJ1-1,TGCAGCGTTGAAGGAGGAGGTCAGGAGCGTTTCTTT,CSVEGGGQERFF
-,-,TRBV20-1,TRBJ2-7,TGCAGTGCCGACGACGGGCTCTCCTACGAGCAGCACTTC,CSADDGLSYEQHF
few,TRBD2,TRBV12-3/TRBV12-4,TRBJ2-7,TGTGCCAGCAGTACTAGCGGGGGGGCCAGAGAGCAGTACTTC,CASSTSGGAREQYF
few,-,TRBV5-1,TRBJ2-7,TGCGCCAGCAGCTTTTCCGGGGGCATAGACGAGCAGTACTTC,CASSFSGGIDEQYF
many,-,TRBV18,TRBJ1-5,TGTGCCAGCTCACGCACCGGGAAGAGCAATCAGCCCCAGCATTTT,CASSRTGKSNQPQHF